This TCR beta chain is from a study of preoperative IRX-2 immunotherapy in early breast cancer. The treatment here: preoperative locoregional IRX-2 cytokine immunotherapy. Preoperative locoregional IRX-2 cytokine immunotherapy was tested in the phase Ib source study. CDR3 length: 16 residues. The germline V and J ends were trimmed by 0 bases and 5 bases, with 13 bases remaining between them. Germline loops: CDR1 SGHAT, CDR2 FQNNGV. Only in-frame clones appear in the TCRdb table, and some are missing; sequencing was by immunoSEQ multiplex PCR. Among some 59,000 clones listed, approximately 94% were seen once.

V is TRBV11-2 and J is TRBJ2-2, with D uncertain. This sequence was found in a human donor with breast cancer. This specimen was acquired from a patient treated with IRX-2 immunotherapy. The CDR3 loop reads CASSLDSTALTGELFF. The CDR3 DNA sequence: TGTGCCAGCAGCTTAGATTCTACGGCTCTTACCGGGGAGCTGTTTTTT.